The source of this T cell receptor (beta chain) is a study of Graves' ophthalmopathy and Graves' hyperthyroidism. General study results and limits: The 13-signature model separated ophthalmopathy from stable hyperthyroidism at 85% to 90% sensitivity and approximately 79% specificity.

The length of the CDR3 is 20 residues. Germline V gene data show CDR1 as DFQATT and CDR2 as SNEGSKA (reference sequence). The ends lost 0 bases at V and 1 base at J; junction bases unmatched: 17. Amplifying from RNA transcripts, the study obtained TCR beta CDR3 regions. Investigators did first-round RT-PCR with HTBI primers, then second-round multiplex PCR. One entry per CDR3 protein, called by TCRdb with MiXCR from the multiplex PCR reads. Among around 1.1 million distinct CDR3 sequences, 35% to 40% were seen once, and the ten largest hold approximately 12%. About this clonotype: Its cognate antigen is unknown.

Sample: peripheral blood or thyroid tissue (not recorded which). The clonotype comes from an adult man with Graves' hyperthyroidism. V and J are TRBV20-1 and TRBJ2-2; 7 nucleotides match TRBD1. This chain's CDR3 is CSARDHISDRAPMNTGELFF. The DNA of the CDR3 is TGCAGTGCTAGAGACCACATAAGCGACAGGGCCCCTATGAACACCGGGGAGCTGTTTTTT.